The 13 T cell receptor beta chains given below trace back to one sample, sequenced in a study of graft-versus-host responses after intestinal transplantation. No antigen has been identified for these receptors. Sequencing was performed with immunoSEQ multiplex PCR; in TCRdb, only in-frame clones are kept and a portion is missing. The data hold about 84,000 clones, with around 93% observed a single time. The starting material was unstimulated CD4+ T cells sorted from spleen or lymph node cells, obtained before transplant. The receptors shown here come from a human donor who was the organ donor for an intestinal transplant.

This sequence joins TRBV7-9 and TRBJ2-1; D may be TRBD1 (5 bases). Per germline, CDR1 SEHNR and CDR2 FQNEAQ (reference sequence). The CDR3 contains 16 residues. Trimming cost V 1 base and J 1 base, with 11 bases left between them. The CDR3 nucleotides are TGTGCCAGCAGCTTAGAAGGGGCCGGGTCCTACAATGAGCAGTTCTTC. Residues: CASSLEGAGSYNEQFF.

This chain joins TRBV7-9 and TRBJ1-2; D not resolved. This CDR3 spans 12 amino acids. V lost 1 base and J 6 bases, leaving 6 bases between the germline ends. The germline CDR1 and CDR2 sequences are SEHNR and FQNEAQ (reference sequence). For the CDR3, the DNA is TGTGCCAGCAGCTTAGGAGGTAATGGCTACACCTTC. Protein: CASSLGGNGYTF. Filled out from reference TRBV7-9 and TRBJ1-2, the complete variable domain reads DTGVSQNPRHKITKRGQNVTFRCDPISEHNRLYWYRQTLGQGPEFLTYFQNEAQLEKSRLLSDRFSAERPKGSFSTLEIQRTEQGDSAMYLCASSLGGNGYTFGSGTRLTVV.

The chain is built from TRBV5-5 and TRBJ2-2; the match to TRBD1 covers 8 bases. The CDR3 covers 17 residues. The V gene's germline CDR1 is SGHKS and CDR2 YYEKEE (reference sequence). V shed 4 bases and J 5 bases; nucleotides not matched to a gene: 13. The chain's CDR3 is CASSQDRTGLVTGELFF. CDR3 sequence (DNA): TGTGCCAGCAGCCAGGATAGGACAGGGTTGGTTACCGGGGAGCTGTTTTTT.

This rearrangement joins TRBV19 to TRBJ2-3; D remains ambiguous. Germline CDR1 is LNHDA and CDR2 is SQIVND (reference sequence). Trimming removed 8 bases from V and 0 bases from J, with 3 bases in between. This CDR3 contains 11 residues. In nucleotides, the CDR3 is TGTGCCAGTCGGAGCACAGATACGCAGTATTTT. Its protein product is CASRSTDTQYF.

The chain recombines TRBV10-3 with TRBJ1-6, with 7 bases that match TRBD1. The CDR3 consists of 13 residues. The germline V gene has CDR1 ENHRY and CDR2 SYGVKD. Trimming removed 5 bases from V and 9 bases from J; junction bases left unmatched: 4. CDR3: CAISTGESSPLHF. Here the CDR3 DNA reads TGTGCCATCAGTACAGGGGAGAGTTCACCCCTCCACTTT.

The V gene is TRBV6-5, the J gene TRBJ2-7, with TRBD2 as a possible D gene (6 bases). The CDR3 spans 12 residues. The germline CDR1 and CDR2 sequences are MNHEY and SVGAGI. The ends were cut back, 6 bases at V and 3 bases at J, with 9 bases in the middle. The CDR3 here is CASSRLGYEQYF. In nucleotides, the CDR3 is TGTGCCAGCAGCCGACTAGGCTACGAGCAGTACTTC.

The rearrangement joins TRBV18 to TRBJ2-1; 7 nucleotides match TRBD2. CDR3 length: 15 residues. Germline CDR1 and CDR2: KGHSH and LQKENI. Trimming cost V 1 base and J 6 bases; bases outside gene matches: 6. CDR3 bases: TGTGCCAGCTCACCACTAGCGGGCGGCGTCAATGAGCAGTTCTTC. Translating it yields CASSPLAGGVNEQFF.

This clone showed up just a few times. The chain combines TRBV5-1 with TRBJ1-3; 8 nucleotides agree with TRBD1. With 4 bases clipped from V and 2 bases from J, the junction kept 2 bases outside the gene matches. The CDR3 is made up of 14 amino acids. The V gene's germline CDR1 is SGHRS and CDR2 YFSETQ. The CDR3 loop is CASSADRAGNTIYF. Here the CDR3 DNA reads TGCGCCAGCAGCGCGGACAGGGCTGGAAACACCATATATTTT.

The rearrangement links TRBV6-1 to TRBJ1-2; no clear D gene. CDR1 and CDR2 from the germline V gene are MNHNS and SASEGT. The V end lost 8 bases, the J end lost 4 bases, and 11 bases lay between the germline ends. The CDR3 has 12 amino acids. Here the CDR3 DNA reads TGTGCCAGCTGGAAGGGAGGCTATGGCTACACCTTC. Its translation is CASWKGGYGYTF.

The CDR3 region is CASTKRPTRYEQGNEQFF. The CDR3 coding sequence is TGCGCCAGCACAAAACGTCCAACGAGATACGAACAGGGGAATGAGCAGTTCTTC. This chain links TRBV5-1 with TRBJ2-1; 7 positions agree with TRBD1. The germline V gene encodes CDR1 SGHRS and CDR2 YFSETQ. V shed 6 bases and J 7 bases; nucleotides not matched to a gene: 22. This CDR3 is 18 amino acids long.

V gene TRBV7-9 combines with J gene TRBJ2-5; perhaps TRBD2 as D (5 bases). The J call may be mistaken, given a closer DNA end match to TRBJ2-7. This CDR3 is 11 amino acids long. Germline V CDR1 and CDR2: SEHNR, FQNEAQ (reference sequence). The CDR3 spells CATSSGYEQYF. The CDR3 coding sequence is TGTGCCACTTCGAGCGGTTACGAGCAGTACTTC.

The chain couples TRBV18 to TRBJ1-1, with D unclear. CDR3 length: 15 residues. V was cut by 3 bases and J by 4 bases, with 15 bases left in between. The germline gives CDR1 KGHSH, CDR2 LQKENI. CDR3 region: CASSPQSSGVTEAFF. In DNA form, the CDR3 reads TGTGCCAGCTCACCCCAGAGTTCGGGTGTCACTGAAGCTTTCTTT.

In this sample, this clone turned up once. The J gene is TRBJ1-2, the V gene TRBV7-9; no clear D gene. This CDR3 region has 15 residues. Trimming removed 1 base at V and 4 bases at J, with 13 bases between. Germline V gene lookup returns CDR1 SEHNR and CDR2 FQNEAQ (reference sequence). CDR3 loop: CASSLGGDGGYGYTF. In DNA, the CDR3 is TGTGCCAGCAGCTTAGGTGGGGATGGAGGCTATGGCTACACCTTC. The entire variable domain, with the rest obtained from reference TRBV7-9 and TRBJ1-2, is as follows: DTGVSQNPRHKITKRGQNVTFRCDPISEHNRLYWYRQTLGQGPEFLTYFQNEAQLEKSRLLSDRFSAERPKGSFSTLEIQRTEQGDSAMYLCASSLGGDGGYGYTFGSGTRLTVV.